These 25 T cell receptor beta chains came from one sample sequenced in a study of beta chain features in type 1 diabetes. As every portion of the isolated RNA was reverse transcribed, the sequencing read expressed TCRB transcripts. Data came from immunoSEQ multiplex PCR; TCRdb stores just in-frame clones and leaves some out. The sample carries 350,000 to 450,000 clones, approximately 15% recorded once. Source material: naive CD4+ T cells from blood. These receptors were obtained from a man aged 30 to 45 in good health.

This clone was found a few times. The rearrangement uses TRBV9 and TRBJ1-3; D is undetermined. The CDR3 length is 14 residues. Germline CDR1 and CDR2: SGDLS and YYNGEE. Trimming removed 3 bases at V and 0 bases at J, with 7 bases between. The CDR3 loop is CASSARDSGNTIYF. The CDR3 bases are TGTGCCAGCAGCGCGAGGGACTCTGGAAACACCATATATTTT. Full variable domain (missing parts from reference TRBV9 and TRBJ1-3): DSGVTQTPKHLITATGQRVTLRCSPRSGDLSVYWYQQSLDQGLQFLIQYYNGEERAKGNILERFSAQQFPDLHSELNLSSLELGDSALYFCASSARDSGNTIYFGEGSWLTVV.

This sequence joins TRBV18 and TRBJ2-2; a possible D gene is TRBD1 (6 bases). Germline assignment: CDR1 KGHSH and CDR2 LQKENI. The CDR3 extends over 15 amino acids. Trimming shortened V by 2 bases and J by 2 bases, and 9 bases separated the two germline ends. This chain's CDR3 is CASSPRQVNTGELFF. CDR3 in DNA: TGTGCCAGCTCACCAAGACAGGTTAACACCGGGGAGCTGTTTTTT. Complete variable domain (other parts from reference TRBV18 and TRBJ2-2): NAGVMQNPRHLVRRRGQEARLRCSPMKGHSHVYWYRQLPEEGLKFMVYLQKENIIDESGMPKERFSAEFPKEGPSILRIQQVVRGDSAAYFCASSPRQVNTGELFFGEGSRLTVL.

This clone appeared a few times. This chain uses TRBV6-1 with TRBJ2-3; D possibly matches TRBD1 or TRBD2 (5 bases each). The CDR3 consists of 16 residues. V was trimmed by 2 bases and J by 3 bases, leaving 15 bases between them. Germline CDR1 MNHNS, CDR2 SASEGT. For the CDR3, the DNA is TGTGCCAGCAGTGAATCTGGGGGTTTGGGGACAGATACGCAGTATTTT. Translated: CASSESGGLGTDTQYF.

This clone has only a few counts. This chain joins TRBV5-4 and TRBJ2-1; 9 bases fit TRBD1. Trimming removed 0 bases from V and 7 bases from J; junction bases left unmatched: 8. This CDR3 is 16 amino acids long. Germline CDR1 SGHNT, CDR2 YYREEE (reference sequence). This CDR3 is CASSLVSGQGSNEQFF. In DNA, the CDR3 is TGTGCCAGCAGCTTGGTGAGTGGACAGGGGAGTAATGAGCAGTTCTTC.

CDR3 sequence: CAWSDHTPLKGGNQPQHF. CDR3 coding DNA: TGTGCCTGGAGTGATCATACTCCCCTCAAAGGGGGCAATCAGCCCCAGCATTTT. The chain combines TRBV30 with TRBJ1-5, with D perhaps matching TRBD1 (5 bases). The germline V gene has CDR1 GTSNPN and CDR2 SVGIG (reference sequence). V gave up 1 base and J gave up 2 bases, with 21 bases separating them. The CDR3 contains 18 residues.

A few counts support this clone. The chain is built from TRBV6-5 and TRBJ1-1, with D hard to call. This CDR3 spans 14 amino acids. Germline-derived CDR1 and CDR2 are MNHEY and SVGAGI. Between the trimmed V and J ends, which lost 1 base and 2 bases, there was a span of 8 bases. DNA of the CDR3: TGTGCCAGCAGTTACTACGTTGGTAACACTGAAGCTTTCTTT. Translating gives CASSYYVGNTEAFF.

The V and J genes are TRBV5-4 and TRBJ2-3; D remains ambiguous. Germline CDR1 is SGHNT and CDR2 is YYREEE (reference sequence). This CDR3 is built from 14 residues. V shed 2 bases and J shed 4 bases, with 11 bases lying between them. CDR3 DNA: TGTGCCAGCAGCTTAGGGCAGAAACCAGATACGCAGTATTTT. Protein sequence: CASSLGQKPDTQYF.

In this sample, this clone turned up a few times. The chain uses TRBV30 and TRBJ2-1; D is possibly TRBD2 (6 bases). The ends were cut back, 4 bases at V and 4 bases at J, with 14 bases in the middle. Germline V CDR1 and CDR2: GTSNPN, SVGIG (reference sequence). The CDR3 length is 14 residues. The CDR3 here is CAWTRRLVYNEQFF. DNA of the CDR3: TGTGCCTGGACTAGGCGACTAGTGTACAATGAGCAGTTCTTC. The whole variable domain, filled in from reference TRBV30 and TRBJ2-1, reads SQTIHQWPATLVQPVGSPLSLECTVEGTSNPNLYWYRQAAGRGLQLLFYSVGIGQISSEVPQNLSASRPQDRQFILSSKKLLLSDSGFYLCAWTRRLVYNEQFFGPGTRLTVL.

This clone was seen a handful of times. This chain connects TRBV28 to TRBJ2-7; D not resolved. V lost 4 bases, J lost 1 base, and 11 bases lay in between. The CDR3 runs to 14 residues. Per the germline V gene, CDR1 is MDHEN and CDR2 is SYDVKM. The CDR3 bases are TGTGCCAGCAGTTCGGCACAGCCTTCCTACGAGCAGTACGTC. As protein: CASSSAQPSYEQYV.

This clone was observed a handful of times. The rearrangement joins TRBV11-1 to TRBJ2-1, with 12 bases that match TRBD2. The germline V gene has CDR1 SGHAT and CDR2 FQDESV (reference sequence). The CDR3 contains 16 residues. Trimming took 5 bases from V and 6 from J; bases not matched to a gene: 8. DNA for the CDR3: TGTGCCAGCAGCCCGGAGACTAGCGGGAGTATCAATGAGCAGTTCTTC. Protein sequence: CASSPETSGSINEQFF.

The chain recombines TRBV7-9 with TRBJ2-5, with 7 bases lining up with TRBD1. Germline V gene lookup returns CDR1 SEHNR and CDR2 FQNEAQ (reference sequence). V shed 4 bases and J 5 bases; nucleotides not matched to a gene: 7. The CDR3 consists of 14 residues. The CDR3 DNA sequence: TGTGCCAGCAGCTCAACGGGACAGTCGGAGACCCAGTACTTC. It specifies CASSSTGQSETQYF.

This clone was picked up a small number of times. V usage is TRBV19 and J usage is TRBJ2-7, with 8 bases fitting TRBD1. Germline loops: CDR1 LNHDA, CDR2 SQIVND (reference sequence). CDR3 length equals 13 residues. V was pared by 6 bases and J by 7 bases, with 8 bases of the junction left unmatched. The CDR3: CASSGQGSGEQYF. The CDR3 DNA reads TGTGCCAGTAGCGGACAGGGATCGGGGGAGCAGTACTTC.

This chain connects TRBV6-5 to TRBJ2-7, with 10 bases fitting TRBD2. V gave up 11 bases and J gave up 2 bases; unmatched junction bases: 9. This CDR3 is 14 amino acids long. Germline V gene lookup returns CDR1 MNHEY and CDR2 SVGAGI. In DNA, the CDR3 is TGTGCCGGAAAAAGGACTAGCGGAACCTACGAGCAGTACTTC. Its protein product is CAGKRTSGTYEQYF.

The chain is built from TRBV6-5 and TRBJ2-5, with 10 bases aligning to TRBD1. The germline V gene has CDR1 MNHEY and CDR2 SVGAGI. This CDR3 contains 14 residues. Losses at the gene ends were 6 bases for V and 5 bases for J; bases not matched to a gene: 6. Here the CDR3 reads CASRAGQGRETQYF. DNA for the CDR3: TGTGCCAGCAGGGCGGGACAGGGGAGGGAGACCCAGTACTTC.

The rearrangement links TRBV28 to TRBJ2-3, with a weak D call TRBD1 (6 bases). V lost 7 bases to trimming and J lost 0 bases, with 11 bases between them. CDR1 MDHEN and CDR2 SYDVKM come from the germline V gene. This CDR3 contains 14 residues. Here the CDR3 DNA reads TGTGCCAGCACCTCGACAGGTAGCACAGATACGCAGTATTTT. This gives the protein CASTSTGSTDTQYF.

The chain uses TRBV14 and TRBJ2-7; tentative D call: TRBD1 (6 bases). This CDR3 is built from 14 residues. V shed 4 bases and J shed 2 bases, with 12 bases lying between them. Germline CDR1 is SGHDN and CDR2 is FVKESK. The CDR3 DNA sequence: TGTGCCAGCAGCCCCACCAGGACAGCCTACGAGCAGTACTTC. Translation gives CASSPTRTAYEQYF.

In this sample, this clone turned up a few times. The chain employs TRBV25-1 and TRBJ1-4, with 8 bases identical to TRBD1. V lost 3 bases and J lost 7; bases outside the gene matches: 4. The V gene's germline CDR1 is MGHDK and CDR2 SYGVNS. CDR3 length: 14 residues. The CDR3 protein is CASSDPTGVEKLFF. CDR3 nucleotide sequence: TGTGCCAGCAGTGACCCGACAGGGGTTGAAAAACTGTTTTTT.

The CDR3 loop reads CASSLYPSGNNEQFF. CDR3 bases: TGTGCCAGCAGCTTATATCCTAGCGGGAACAATGAGCAGTTCTTC. The genes are TRBV7-3 and TRBJ2-1; 9 bases line up with TRBD2. Germline loops: CDR1 SGHTA, CDR2 FQGTGA. V lost 2 bases and J lost 5; bases outside the gene matches: 4. This CDR3 spans 15 amino acids.

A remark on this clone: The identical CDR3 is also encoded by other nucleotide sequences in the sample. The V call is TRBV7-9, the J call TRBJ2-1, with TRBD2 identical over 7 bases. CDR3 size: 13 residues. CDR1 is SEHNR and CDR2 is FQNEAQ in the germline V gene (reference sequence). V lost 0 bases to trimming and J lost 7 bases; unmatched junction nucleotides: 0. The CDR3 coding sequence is TGTGCCAGCAGCTTAGCGGGAGGGAATGAGCAGTTCTTC. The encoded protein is CASSLAGGNEQFF.

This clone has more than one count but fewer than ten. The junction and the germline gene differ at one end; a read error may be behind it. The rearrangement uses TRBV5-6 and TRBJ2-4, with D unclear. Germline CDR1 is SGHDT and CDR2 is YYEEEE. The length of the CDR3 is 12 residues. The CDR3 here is CASSSTSGPLSF. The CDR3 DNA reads TGTGCCAGCAGCTCTACCTCCGGGCCCCTCTCCTTC.

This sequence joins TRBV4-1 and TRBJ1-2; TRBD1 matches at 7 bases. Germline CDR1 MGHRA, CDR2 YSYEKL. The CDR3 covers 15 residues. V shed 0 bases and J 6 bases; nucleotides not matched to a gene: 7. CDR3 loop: CASSQDVQGRNGYTF. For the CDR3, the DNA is TGCGCCAGCAGCCAAGATGTACAGGGGAGGAATGGCTACACCTTC.

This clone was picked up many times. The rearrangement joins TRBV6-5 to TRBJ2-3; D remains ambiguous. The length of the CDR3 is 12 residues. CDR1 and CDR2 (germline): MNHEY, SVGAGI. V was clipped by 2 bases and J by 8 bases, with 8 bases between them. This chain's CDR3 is CASSYGVGTQYF. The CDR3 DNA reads TGTGCCAGCAGTTACGGCGTCGGTACGCAGTATTTT.

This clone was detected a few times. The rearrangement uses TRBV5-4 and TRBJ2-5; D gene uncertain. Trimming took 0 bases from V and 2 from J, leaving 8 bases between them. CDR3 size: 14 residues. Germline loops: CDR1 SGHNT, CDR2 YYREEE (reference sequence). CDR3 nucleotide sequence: TGTGCCAGCAGCTTGGCCGCAGAACAAGAGACCCAGTACTTC. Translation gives CASSLAAEQETQYF.

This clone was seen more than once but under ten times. CDR3 loop: CASSLSGTGSHEQYF. The CDR3 nucleotides read TGTGCCAGCAGCTTATCAGGGACAGGGAGTCACGAGCAGTACTTC. V usage is TRBV7-2 and J usage is TRBJ2-7, with TRBD1 matching over 9 bases. CDR1 is SGHTA and CDR2 is FQGNSA in the germline V gene. The CDR3 is 15 amino acids. After removal of 2 bases from V and 5 bases from J, the junction contained 7 bases not matched to a gene.

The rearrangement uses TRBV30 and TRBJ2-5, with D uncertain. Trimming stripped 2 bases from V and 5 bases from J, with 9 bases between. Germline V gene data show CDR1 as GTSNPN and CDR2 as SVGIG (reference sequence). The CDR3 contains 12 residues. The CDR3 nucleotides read TGTGCCTGGAGTTCGGTGGGGGAGACCCAGTACTTC. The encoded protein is CAWSSVGETQYF.